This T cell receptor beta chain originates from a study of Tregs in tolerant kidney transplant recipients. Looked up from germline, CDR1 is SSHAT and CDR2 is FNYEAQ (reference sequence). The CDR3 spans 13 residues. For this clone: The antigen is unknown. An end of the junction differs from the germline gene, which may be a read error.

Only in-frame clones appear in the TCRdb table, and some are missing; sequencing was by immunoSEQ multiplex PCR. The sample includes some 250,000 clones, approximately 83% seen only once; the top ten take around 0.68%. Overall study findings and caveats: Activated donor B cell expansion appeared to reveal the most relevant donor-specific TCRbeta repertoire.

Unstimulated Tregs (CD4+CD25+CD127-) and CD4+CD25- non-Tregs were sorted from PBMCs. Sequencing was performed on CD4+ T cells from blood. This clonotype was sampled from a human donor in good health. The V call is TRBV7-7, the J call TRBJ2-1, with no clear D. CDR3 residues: CASSSGPGNEQFF. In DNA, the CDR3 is TGTGCTAGCAGCTCAGGACCGGGCAATGAGCAGTTCTTC. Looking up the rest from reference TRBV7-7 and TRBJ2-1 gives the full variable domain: GAGVSQSPRYKVTKRGQDVTLRCDPISSHATLYWYQQALGQGPEFLTYFNYEAQPDKSGLPSDRFSAERPEGSISTLTIQRTEQRDSAMYRCASSSGPGNEQFFGPGTRLTVL.